The 14 T cell receptor beta chains listed next were all sequenced from one sample in a study of CD8+CD57+ T cells in acquired aplastic anemia. Investigators profiled TCR beta VDJ and CDR3 from genomic DNA template. TCRdb called the reads again in MiXCR, with one record for every CDR3 protein. The repertoire holds 150,000 to 180,000 distinct CDR3 sequences, with 52% as singletons. Flow cytometry had shown expanded CD8+CD57+ cells in the patients chosen for sequencing. The sequenced sample was sorted CD4+, CD8+, or CD8+CD57+ T cells (not recorded which) from PBMCs. These receptors came from a human donor with aplastic anemia.

This clonotype was counted at least ten times. The V call is TRBV14, the J call TRBJ1-2, with D possibly matching TRBD1 (5 bases). The germline V and J ends were trimmed by 2 bases and 2 bases, with 6 bases remaining between them. Germline V gives CDR1 SGHDN, CDR2 FVKESK. This CDR3 contains 13 residues. The CDR3 DNA follows: TGTGCCAGCAGCCAAACAGGAAACTATGGCTACACCTTC. Its translation is CASSQTGNYGYTF.

The V gene is TRBV2, the J gene TRBJ2-5, with D possibly being TRBD1 or TRBD2 (5 bases each). The germline V and J ends were trimmed by 4 bases and 5 bases, with 14 bases remaining between them. The CDR3 has 14 residues. Germline CDR1 SNHLY, CDR2 FYNNEI. The DNA of the CDR3 is TGTGCCAGCAGTGTAGCCGGGGCCGTGGAGACCCAGTACTTC. Its translation: CASSVAGAVETQYF.

This clonotype has a count of ten or more. The chain carries TRBV29-1 and TRBJ2-1; D might be TRBD1 or TRBD2, each matching 5 bases. This CDR3 region has 13 residues. CDR1 and CDR2 (germline): SQVTM, ANQGSEA. The DNA of the CDR3 is TGCACATTCCTTAAGAGGGGCTACAATGAGCAGTTCTTC. This codes for CTFLKRGYNEQFF.

The CDR3 DNA reads as TGTGCCAGCAGTGATACAGGCCTCCCCTCCTACGAGCAGTACTTC. Amino acid sequence: CASSDTGLPSYEQYF. The chain links TRBV12-3 or TRBV12-4 to TRBJ2-7; D might be TRBD1 (5 bases). There are 15 residues in the CDR3. Between the trimmed V and J ends, which lost 5 bases and 0 bases, there was a span of 14 bases.

The rearrangement joins TRBV6-1 to TRBJ2-3; D is undetermined. The CDR3 is made up of 12 amino acids. Trimming left V 6 bases short and J 5 bases short, with 9 bases between. Germline V lookup: CDR1 MNHNS, CDR2 SASEGT. The CDR3 DNA follows: TGTGCCAGCAGACAATTGGGAGATACGCAGTATTTT. Amino acid sequence: CASRQLGDTQYF.

Many counts were recorded for this clonotype. The CDR3 is CASSLVSAPNYEQYF. For the CDR3, the DNA is TGTGCCAGCAGCTTGGTGTCAGCCCCTAACTACGAGCAGTACTTC. The genes are TRBV5-5 and TRBJ2-7; D gene unclear. The CDR3 extends over 15 amino acids. In germline, CDR1 is SGHKS, CDR2 YYEKEE (reference sequence). Deletions cut 0 bases from V and 3 bases from J, with 13 bases between.

This clonotype was counted only a few times. The J gene is TRBJ2-1, the V gene TRBV10-3, with 11 bases aligning to TRBD2. This CDR3 comprises 16 residues. With 11 bases clipped from V and 5 bases from J, the junction kept 14 bases outside the gene matches. Germline loops: CDR1 ENHRY, CDR2 SYGVKD. CDR3 sequence: CAAGASGGKNNNEQFF. DNA for the CDR3: TGTGCCGCGGGGGCTAGCGGGGGGAAAAATAACAATGAGCAGTTCTTC.

This sequence joins TRBV4-1 and TRBJ2-3; D is undetermined. Germline lookup yields CDR1 MGHRA and CDR2 YSYEKL. This CDR3 has 13 amino acids. Between the trimmed V and J ends, which lost 1 base and 6 bases, there was a span of 8 bases. The CDR3 region has the DNA TGCGCCAGCAGCCAAGCCTTGAGGGATACGCAGTATTTT. Translating it yields CASSQALRDTQYF.

The rearrangement uses TRBV7-9 and TRBJ1-5; D may be TRBD1 (6 bases). Germline CDR1 reads SEHNR; CDR2 reads FQNEAQ (reference sequence). This CDR3 region has 17 residues. The V and J ends lost 7 bases and 11 bases respectively, with 30 bases between them. CDR3 residues: CASNLAGATWYQETQHF. CDR3 bases: TGTGCCAGCAATCTAGCGGGGGCCACTTGGTACCAAGAGACCCAGCATTTT.

The chain links TRBV20-1 to TRBJ2-1, with D tentatively TRBD2 (6 bases). This CDR3 region has 16 residues. V gave up 6 bases and J gave up 4 bases, with 22 bases separating them. Per the germline V gene, CDR1 is DFQATT and CDR2 is SNEGSKA (reference sequence). The CDR3 DNA reads TGCAGTGCCAGTGGCGACGGGTCGGGACTTTACAATGAGCAGTTCTTC. Amino acid sequence: CSASGDGSGLYNEQFF.

This clonotype showed up just once. This rearrangement joins TRBV2 to TRBJ1-5; no clear D gene. The V end was cut by 4 bases, the J end by 4 bases, with 11 bases between. From germline, CDR1 is SNHLY and CDR2 FYNNEI. This CDR3 is 14 amino acids long. CDR3 sequence: CASSVGRSNQPQHF. The CDR3 nucleotides are TGTGCCAGCAGTGTGGGCAGGTCAAATCAGCCCCAGCATTTT. Full variable domain (missing parts from reference TRBV2 and TRBJ1-5): EPEVTQTPSHQVTQMGQEVILRCVPISNHLYFYWYRQILGQKVEFLVSFYNNEISEKSEIFDDQFSVERPDGSNFTLKIRSTKLEDSAMYFCASSVGRSNQPQHFGDGTRLSIL.

In this sample, this clonotype turned up many times. The V gene is TRBV7-9, the J gene TRBJ2-7; D unclear. Germline V gene sequence: CDR1 SEHNR, CDR2 FQNEAQ (reference sequence). V lost 7 bases, J lost 6 bases, and 16 bases lay in between. The CDR3 has 13 amino acids. The CDR3 nucleotides read TGTGCCAGCACCCAAACCGTCGCGGTCGAGCAGTACTTC. Protein: CASTQTVAVEQYF.

This clonotype was counted ten times or more. The chain combines TRBV5-6 with TRBJ2-1, with D maybe TRBD1 (6 bases). V gave up 1 base and J gave up 0 bases, with 8 bases separating them. Germline CDR1 is SGHDT and CDR2 is YYEEEE. The CDR3 contains 15 residues. In nucleotides, the CDR3 is TGTGCCAGCAGCTTGTACAGGGACTCCTACAATGAGCAGTTCTTC. Its translation is CASSLYRDSYNEQFF. The whole variable domain, filled in from reference TRBV5-6 and TRBJ2-1, reads DAGVTQSPTHLIKTRGQQVTLRCSPKSGHDTVSWYQQALGQGPQFIFQYYEEEERQRGNFPDRFSGHQFPNYSSELNVNALLLGDSALYLCASSLYRDSYNEQFFGPGTRLTVL.

This clonotype showed up just a few times. The chain has TRBV2 and TRBJ1-2; no clear D. V lost 6 bases, J lost 2 bases, and 10 bases lay in between. The CDR3 consists of 13 residues. The V gene's germline CDR1 is SNHLY and CDR2 FYNNEI. CDR3 in amino acids: CASSAAENYGYTF. The DNA for the CDR3 is TGTGCCAGCAGCGCCGCAGAAAACTATGGCTACACCTTC.